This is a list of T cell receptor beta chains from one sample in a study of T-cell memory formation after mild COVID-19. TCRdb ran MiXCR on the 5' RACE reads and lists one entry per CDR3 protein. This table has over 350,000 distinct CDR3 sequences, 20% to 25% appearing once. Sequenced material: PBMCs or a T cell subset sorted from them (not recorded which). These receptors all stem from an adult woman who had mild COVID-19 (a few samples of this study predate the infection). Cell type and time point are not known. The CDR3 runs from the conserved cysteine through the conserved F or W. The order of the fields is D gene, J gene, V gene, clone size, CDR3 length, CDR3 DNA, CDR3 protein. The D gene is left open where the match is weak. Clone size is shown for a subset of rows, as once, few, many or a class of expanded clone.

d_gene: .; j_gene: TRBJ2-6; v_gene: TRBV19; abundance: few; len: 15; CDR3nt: TGTGCCAGCACTCCTCGGAACTCTGGGGCCAACGTCCTGACTTTC; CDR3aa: CASTPRNSGANVLTF
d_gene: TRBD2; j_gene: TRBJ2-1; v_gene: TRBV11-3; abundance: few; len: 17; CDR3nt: TGTGCCAGCAGCTTAGCGGCTGTCCTAGCGGGAGGACATGAGCAGTTCTTC; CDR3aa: CASSLAAVLAGGHEQFF
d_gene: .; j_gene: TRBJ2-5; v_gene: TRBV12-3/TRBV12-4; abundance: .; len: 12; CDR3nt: TGTGCCAGCAGCCTCCTTGCGGTGACCCAGTACTTC; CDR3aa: CASSLLAVTQYF
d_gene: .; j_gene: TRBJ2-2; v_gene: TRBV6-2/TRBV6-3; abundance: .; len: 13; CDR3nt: TGTGCCAGCAGTCCTCAGAAGTTGGGGGAGCTGTTTTTT; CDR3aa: CASSPQKLGELFF
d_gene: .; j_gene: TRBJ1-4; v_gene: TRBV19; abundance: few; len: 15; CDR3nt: TGTGCCAGCACTCCCCTAGGGGTGACTAATGAAAAACTGTTTTTT; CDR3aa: CASTPLGVTNEKLFF
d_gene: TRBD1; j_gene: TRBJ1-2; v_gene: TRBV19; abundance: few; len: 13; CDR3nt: TGTGCCAGTAATACAGGGGTAGGCTATGGCTACACCTTC; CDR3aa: CASNTGVGYGYTF
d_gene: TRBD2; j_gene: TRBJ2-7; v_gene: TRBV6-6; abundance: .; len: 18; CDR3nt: TGTGCCAGCAGTTACTCGACGGGTTTTGCGGGAGGGTACGACGAGCAGTACTTC; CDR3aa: CASSYSTGFAGGYDEQYF
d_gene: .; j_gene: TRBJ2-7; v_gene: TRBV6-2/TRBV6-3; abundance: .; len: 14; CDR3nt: TGTGCCAGCAGCCTCCGGGTTGGGGGAGACGAGCAGTACTTC; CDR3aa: CASSLRVGGDEQYF
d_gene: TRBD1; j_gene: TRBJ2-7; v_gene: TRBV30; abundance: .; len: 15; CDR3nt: TGTGCCTGGAGGGGTAGACAGGGAATCCTCTACGAGCAGTACTTC; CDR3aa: CAWRGRQGILYEQYF
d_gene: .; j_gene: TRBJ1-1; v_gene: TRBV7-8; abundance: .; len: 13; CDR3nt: TGTGCCAGCAGCTTAGCCAAAGTGTCTGAAGCTTTCTTT; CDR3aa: CASSLAKVSEAFF
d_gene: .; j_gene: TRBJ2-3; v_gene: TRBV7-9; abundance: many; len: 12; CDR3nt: TGTGCCAGCAGCTCCCTCACAGATACGCAGTATTTT; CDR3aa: CASSSLTDTQYF
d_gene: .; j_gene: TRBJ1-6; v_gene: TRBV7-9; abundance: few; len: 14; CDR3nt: TGTGCCAGCAGCTCCGGTACGGAGCTTTCACCCCTCCACTTT; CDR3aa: CASSSGTELSPLHF
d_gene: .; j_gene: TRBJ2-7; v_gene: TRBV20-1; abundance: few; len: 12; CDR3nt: TGCAGTGCTTGGGGTAGCTCCTACGAGCAGTACTTC; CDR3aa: CSAWGSSYEQYF
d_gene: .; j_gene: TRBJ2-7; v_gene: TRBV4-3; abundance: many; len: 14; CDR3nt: TGCGCCAGCAGCCAAGACAGGAGTTCCTACGAGCAGTACTTC; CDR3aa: CASSQDRSSYEQYF
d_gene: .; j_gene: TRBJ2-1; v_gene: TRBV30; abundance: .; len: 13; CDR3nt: TGTGCCTGGAGTGTACCGGTAGGCTATGAGCAGTTCTTC; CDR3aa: CAWSVPVGYEQFF
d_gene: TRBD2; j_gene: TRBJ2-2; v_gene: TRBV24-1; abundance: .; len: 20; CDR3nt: TGTGCCACCAGTGATTTGGCACTAGCGGGAGGGGGCCCGAACACCGGGGAGCTGTTTTTT; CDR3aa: CATSDLALAGGGPNTGELFF
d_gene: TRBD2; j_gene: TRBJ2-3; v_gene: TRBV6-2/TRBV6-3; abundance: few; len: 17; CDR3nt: TGTGCCAGCAGTTATTGGCGGGAGAAGCCTGTGGCAGATACGCAGTATTTT; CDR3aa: CASSYWREKPVADTQYF
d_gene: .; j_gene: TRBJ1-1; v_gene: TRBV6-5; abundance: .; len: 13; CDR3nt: TGTGCCACCTCTTCTGGGGCGAGCACTGAAGCTTTCTTT; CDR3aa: CATSSGASTEAFF
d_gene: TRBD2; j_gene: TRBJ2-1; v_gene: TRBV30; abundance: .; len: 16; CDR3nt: TGTGCCTGGAGAAGCGGGGGCCCCGCTAATTACAATGAGCAGTTCTTC; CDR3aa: CAWRSGGPANYNEQFF
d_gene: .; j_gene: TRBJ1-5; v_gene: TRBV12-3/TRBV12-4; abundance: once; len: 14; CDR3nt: TGTGCCAGCAGTTCCGGGGGGACTAATCAGCCCCAGCATTTT; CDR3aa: CASSSGGTNQPQHF